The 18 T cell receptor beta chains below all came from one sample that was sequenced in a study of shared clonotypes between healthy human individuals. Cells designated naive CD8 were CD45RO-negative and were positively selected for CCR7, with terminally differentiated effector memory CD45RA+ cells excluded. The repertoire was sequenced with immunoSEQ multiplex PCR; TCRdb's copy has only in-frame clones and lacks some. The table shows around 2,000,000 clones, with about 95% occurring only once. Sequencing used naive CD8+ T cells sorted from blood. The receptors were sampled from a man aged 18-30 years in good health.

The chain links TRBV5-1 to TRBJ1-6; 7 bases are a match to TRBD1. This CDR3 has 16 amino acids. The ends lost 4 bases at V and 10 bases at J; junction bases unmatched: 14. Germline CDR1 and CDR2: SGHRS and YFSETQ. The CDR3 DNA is TGCGCCAGCAGCGTAAGACAGGGAGGAGCGGAATCACCCCTCCACTTT. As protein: CASSVRQGGAESPLHF.

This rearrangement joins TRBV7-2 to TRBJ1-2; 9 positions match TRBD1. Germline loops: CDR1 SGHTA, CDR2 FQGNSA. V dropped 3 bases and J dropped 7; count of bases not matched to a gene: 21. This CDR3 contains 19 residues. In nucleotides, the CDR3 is TGTGCCAGCAGCTTTATCCCAGGACAGGAGGGGACAGGGCAGCGTGGCTACACCTTC. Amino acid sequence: CASSFIPGQEGTGQRGYTF.

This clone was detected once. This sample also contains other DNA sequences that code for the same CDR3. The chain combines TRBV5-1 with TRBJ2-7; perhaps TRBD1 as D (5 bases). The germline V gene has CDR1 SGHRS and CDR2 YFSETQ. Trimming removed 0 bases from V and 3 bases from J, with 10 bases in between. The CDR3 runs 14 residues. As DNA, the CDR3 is TGCGCCAGCAGCTTGGAGGGCAGGGACTACGAGCAGTACTTC. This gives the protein CASSLEGRDYEQYF.

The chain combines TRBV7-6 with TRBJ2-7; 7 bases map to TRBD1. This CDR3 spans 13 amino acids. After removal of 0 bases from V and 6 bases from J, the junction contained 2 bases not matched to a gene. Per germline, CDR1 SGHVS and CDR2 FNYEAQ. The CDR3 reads CASSLATGAEQYF. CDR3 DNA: TGTGCCAGCAGCTTAGCTACAGGGGCCGAGCAGTACTTC.

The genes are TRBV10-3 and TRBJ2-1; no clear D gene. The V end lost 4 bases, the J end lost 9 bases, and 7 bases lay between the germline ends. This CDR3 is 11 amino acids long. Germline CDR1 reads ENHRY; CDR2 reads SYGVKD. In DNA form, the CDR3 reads TGTGCCATCAGTGCTGGTCCTGAGCAGTTCTTC. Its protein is CAISAGPEQFF.

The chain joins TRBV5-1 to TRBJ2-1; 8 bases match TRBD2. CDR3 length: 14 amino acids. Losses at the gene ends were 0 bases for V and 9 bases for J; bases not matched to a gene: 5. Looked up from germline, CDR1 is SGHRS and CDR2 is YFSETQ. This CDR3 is CASSLAITSGEQFF. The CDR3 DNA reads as TGCGCCAGCAGCTTGGCCATAACTAGCGGTGAGCAGTTCTTC.

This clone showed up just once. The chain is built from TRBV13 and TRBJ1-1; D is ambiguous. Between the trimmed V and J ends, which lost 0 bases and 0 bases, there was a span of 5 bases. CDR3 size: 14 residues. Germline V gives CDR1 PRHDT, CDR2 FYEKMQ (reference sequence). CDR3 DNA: TGTGCCAGCAGCTTAGGCCCCGTGAACACTGAAGCTTTCTTT. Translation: CASSLGPVNTEAFF.

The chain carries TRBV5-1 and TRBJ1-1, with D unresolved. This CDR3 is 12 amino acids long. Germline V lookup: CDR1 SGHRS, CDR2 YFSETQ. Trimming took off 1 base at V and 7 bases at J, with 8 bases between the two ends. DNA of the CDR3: TGCGCCAGCAGCTTGTACGGATATGAAGCTTTCTTT. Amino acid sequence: CASSLYGYEAFF.

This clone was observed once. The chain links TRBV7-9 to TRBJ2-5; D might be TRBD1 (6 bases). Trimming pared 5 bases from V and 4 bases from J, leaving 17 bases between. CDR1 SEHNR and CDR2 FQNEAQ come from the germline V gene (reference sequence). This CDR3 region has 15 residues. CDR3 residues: CASSTQEARGETQYF. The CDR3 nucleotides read TGTGCCAGCAGCACCCAGGAGGCCAGGGGAGAGACCCAGTACTTC.

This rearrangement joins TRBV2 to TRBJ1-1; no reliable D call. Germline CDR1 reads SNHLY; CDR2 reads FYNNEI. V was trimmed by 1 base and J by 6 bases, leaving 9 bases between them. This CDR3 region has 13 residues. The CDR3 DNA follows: TGTGCCAGCAGTGAAGTCGAGGTGCCTGAAGCTTTCTTT. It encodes CASSEVEVPEAFF.

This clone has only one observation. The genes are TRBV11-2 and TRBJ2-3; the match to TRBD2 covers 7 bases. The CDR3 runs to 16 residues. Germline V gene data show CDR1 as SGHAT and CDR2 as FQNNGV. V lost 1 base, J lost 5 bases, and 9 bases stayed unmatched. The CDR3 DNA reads TGTGCCAGCAGCTTAGGGGCGGGGCGGGAGCAAGATACGCAGTATTTT. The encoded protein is CASSLGAGREQDTQYF.

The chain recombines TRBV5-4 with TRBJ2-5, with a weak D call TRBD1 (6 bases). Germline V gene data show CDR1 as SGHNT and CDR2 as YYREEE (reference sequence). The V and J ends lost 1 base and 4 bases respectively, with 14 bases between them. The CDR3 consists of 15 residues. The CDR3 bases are TGTGCCAGCAGCTTGCGTGGGCAGGGGCTAGAGACCCAGTACTTC. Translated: CASSLRGQGLETQYF.

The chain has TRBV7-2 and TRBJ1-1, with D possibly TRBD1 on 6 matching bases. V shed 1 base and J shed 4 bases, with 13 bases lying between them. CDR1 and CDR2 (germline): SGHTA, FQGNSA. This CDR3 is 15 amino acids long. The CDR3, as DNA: TGTGCCAGCAGCTTAGTGGAGGGGGTGAGCACTGAAGCTTTCTTT. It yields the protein CASSLVEGVSTEAFF.

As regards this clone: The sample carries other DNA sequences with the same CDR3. The CDR3 DNA reads as TGTGCCAGTAGTCCAAGGACGGGAATGAACACTGAAGCTTTCTTT. Residues: CASSPRTGMNTEAFF. The chain has TRBV19 and TRBJ1-1; D gene uncertain. The CDR3 sequence is 15 residues long. The germline CDR1 and CDR2 sequences are LNHDA and SQIVND (reference sequence). Trimming removed 5 bases from V and 0 bases from J, with 13 bases in between. Combining the CDR3 with reference TRBV19 and TRBJ1-1 gives the whole variable domain DGGITQSPKYLFRKEGQNVTLSCEQNLNHDAMYWYRQDPGQGLRLIYYSQIVNDFQKGDIAEGYSVSREKKESFPLTVTSAQKNPTAFYLCASSPRTGMNTEAFFGQGTRLTVV.

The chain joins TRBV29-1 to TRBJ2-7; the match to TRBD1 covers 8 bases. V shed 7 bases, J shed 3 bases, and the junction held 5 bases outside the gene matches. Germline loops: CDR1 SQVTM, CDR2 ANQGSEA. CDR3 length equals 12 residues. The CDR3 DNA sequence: TGCAGCGCCTCGACAGGGGACTACGAGCAGTACTTC. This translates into CSASTGDYEQYF.

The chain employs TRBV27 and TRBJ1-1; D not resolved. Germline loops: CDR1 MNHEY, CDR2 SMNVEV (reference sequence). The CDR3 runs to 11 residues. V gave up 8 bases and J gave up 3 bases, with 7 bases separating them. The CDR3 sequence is CASLRDTEAFF. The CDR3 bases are TGTGCCAGCCTACGCGACACTGAAGCTTTCTTT.

The CDR3 nucleotides are TGTGCCAGCACCGCGGGAGTCCCAGATACGCAGTATTTT. Residues: CASTAGVPDTQYF. J is TRBJ2-3 and V is TRBV2, with 7 nucleotides matching TRBD2. The V gene end was trimmed by 7 bases and the J gene end by 4 bases; junction bases not matched to a gene: 5. CDR1 and CDR2 from the germline V gene are SNHLY and FYNNEI. This CDR3 is 13 amino acids long.

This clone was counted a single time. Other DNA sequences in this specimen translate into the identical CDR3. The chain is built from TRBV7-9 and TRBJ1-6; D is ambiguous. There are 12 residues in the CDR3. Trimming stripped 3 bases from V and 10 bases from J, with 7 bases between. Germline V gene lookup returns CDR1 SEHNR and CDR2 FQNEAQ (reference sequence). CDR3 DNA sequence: TGTGCCAGCAGCTTTGGGGAATCACCCCTCCACTTT. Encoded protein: CASSFGESPLHF.